Below are 30 T cell receptor beta chains sequenced from a single sample in a study of T cells after yellow fever vaccination. A single record per CDR3 protein comes from TCRdb applying MiXCR to the 5' RACE reads. Counted here are about 73,000 distinct CDR3 sequences, 7.5% to 8% occurring once; the ten biggest clones make up around 38%. This material consisted of CD8+ T cells sorted from PBMCs, taken on the day of the yellow fever booster vaccination. The origin of the receptors is a man aged 25 to 40 who received the YFV17D yellow fever vaccine.

As DNA, the CDR3 is TGTGCCACCAGTGATCCGGGACTAGCGGGAGCCACAGATACGCAGTATTTT. It encodes CATSDPGLAGATDTQYF. This rearrangement joins TRBV24-1 to TRBJ2-3, with TRBD2 identical over 14 bases. The CDR3 runs to 17 residues. Germline assignment: CDR1 KGHDR and CDR2 SFDVKD. V trimming: 3 bases; J trimming: 2 bases; junction bases outside the gene matches: 3.

This clonotype turned up a few times. V usage is TRBV7-8 and J usage is TRBJ1-4; D possibly corresponds to TRBD1 (6 bases). This CDR3 contains 17 residues. V dropped 2 bases and J dropped 0 bases, with 13 bases sitting between them. Germline V gene data show CDR1 as SGHVS and CDR2 as FQNEAQ. The CDR3 DNA reads TGTGCCAGCAGCTTATTAGGGGGACCGGCAACTAATGAAAAACTGTTTTTT. As protein: CASSLLGGPATNEKLFF.

This clonotype turned up a few times. The chain combines TRBV29-1 with TRBJ2-3; 7 bases map to TRBD1. Germline lookup yields CDR1 SQVTM and CDR2 ANQGSEA. This CDR3 has 14 residues. V shed 4 bases and J 2 bases; nucleotides not matched to a gene: 6. The CDR3 DNA reads TGCAGCGTTGGAAACAGGGGATCCACAGATACGCAGTATTTT. This translates into CSVGNRGSTDTQYF.

This clonotype was seen only a few times. The chain has TRBV20-1 and TRBJ2-1, with D uncertain. Trimming took off 6 bases at V and 4 bases at J, with 10 bases between the two ends. This CDR3 region has 12 residues. CDR1 and CDR2 (germline): DFQATT, SNEGSKA (reference sequence). The CDR3 is CSAPIAYNEQFF. The CDR3 DNA reads TGCAGTGCGCCAATAGCATACAATGAGCAGTTCTTC.

The chain recombines TRBV18 with TRBJ2-2; D call uncertain. Germline lookup yields CDR1 KGHSH and CDR2 LQKENI. This CDR3 has 12 residues. The CDR3 here is CVTGEETGELFF. The CDR3 DNA is TGTGTCACCGGCGAGGAGACCGGGGAGCTGTTTTTT.

At least ten counts were recorded for this clonotype. The chain links TRBV27 to TRBJ2-2, with a possible D match to TRBD1 (5 bases). There are 13 residues in the CDR3. Germline CDR1 MNHEY, CDR2 SMNVEV (reference sequence). Trimming removed 2 bases from V and 4 bases from J, with 5 bases in between. CDR3 protein: CASSLRGTGELFF. Written as DNA, the CDR3 is TGTGCCAGCAGTTTAAGGGGCACCGGGGAGCTGTTTTTT.

This rearrangement joins TRBV4-3 to TRBJ1-1; 9 bases agree with TRBD1. The CDR3 spans 18 residues. The germline gives CDR1 LGHNA, CDR2 YSLEER. J was trimmed by 5 bases and V by 1 base; bases with no gene match: 14. CDR3: CASSQGGFDRDRDTEAFF. Here the CDR3 DNA reads TGCGCCAGCAGCCAAGGAGGTTTCGACCGGGACAGGGATACTGAAGCTTTCTTT.

This chain links TRBV9 with TRBJ2-1; D not certain. Germline V CDR1 and CDR2: SGDLS, YYNGEE. V was cut by 1 base and J by 8 bases, with 7 bases left in between. This CDR3 spans 12 amino acids. Written as DNA, the CDR3 is TGTGCCAGCAGCGTAATACACCATGAGCAGTTCTTC. It specifies CASSVIHHEQFF.

There are a few counts of this clonotype. The chain carries TRBV7-6 and TRBJ2-7; 8 nucleotides align to TRBD2. The germline V gene has CDR1 SGHVS and CDR2 FNYEAQ. V dropped 5 bases and J dropped 5; count of bases not matched to a gene: 8. The CDR3 is 14 amino acids. The CDR3, as DNA: TGTGCCAGCAGCCAGGGGCTAGCGGGCCACGAGCAGTACTTC. Amino acids: CASSQGLAGHEQYF.

The sample holds a few counts of this clonotype. The genes are TRBV27 and TRBJ1-5; D is unresolved. Germline V gene lookup returns CDR1 MNHEY and CDR2 SMNVEV (reference sequence). V lost 5 bases, J lost 3 bases, and 11 bases lay in between. The CDR3 spans 14 residues. This chain's CDR3 is CASSPQGINQPQHF. In DNA form, the CDR3 reads TGTGCCAGCAGTCCGCAAGGGATCAATCAGCCCCAGCATTTT.

In the case of this clonotype: One end of the junction does not line up with germline, which may come from a read error. The V and J genes are TRBV20-1 and TRBJ1-4; perhaps TRBD1 as D (6 bases). Germline V gives CDR1 DFQATT, CDR2 SNEGSKA (reference sequence). The CDR3 runs 13 residues. The CDR3 here is CSAWTATNENLFF. In nucleotides, the CDR3 is TGCAGTGCCTGGACAGCAACTAATGAAAACCTGTTTTTT.

This clonotype was counted between two and nine times. The CDR3 is CASGQVDSSTDTQYF. The CDR3 DNA is TGTGCCAGCGGTCAAGTGGACAGTAGCACAGATACGCAGTATTTT. The chain combines TRBV3-1 with TRBJ2-3; D may be TRBD1 (6 bases). The germline V gene encodes CDR1 LGHDT and CDR2 YNNKEL (reference sequence). Trimming left V 8 bases short and J 0 bases short, with 15 bases between. The CDR3 consists of 15 residues.

The genes are TRBV7-2 and TRBJ1-1; possibly TRBD1 for D (6 bases). Looked up from germline, CDR1 is SGHTA and CDR2 is FQGNSA. The CDR3 runs 15 residues. The V end was cut by 0 bases, the J end by 0 bases, with 8 bases between. CDR3 amino acids: CASSLAQGMNTEAFF. CDR3 DNA sequence: TGTGCCAGCAGCTTAGCGCAGGGGATGAACACTGAAGCTTTCTTT. The whole variable domain, filled in from reference TRBV7-2 and TRBJ1-1, reads GAGVSQSPSNKVTEKGKDVELRCDPISGHTALYWYRQSLGQGLEFLIYFQGNSAPDKSGLPSDRFSAERTGGSVSTLTIQRTQQEDSAVYLCASSLAQGMNTEAFFGQGTRLTVV.

The V and J genes are TRBV10-3 and TRBJ1-1, with 7 bases aligning to TRBD1. Germline V gene sequence: CDR1 ENHRY, CDR2 SYGVKD. There are 13 residues in the CDR3. With 5 bases clipped from V and 6 bases from J, the junction kept 6 bases outside the gene matches. The CDR3 bases are TGTGCCATCAGTTCACAGGGGACCGCTGAAGCTTTCTTT. As protein: CAISSQGTAEAFF.

This clonotype came up a few times. This chain joins TRBV7-2 and TRBJ1-2, with TRBD1 matching over 8 bases. CDR1 and CDR2 from the germline V gene are SGHTA and FQGNSA. The CDR3 is 16 amino acids. The ends lost 5 bases at V and 6 bases at J; junction bases unmatched: 14. The CDR3 protein is CASSIVPGQGEDGYTF. CDR3 bases: TGTGCCAGCAGCATAGTACCCGGACAGGGTGAGGATGGCTACACCTTC.

The chain carries TRBV11-2 and TRBJ2-1; TRBD2 is a possible D gene (6 bases). The germline V and J ends were trimmed by 5 bases and 0 bases, with 8 bases remaining between them. The CDR3 extends over 14 amino acids. Looked up from germline, CDR1 is SGHAT and CDR2 is FQNNGV. CDR3 in DNA: TGTGCCAGCAGCCCGGACTACTCCTACAATGAGCAGTTCTTC. Residues: CASSPDYSYNEQFF.

V and J are TRBV12-5 and TRBJ2-7; weak D call: TRBD1 (6 bases). V was trimmed by 6 bases and J by 4 bases, leaving 25 bases between them. The CDR3 covers 17 residues. Germline V gene data show CDR1 as LGHNT and CDR2 as FRNRAP. The CDR3 region has the DNA TGTGCTAGTGGCTCTCCCGGGATGCAGGGGAATATATACGAGCAGTACTTC. Protein sequence: CASGSPGMQGNIYEQYF.

This chain links TRBV2 with TRBJ1-1, with TRBD1 identical over 8 bases. The CDR3 is 13 residues long. CDR1 is SNHLY and CDR2 is FYNNEI in the germline V gene. After removal of 5 bases from V and 4 bases from J, the junction contained 3 bases not matched to a gene. The CDR3 nucleotides read TGTGCCAGCAGTAACAGGGGGGTCACTGAAGCTTTCTTT. Translated: CASSNRGVTEAFF.

Only a few counts were recorded for this clonotype. This chain uses TRBV9 with TRBJ2-5, with a tentative D call TRBD1 (6 bases). CDR3 length equals 14 residues. V lost 3 bases, J lost 1 base, and 10 bases lay in between. Germline V CDR1 and CDR2: SGDLS, YYNGEE. The CDR3, as DNA: TGTGCCAGCAGCGATCGGGACATCCAAGAGACCCAGTACTTC. This encodes CASSDRDIQETQYF.

This clonotype was detected ten times or more. This chain joins TRBV9 and TRBJ2-2; D may be TRBD1 (6 bases). CDR1 and CDR2 (germline): SGDLS, YYNGEE. The CDR3 extends over 15 amino acids. V was clipped by 4 bases and J by 4 bases, with 14 bases between them. CDR3 sequence (DNA): TGTGCCAGCAGCTTCCGGACAGAGCTCACCGGGGAGCTGTTTTTT. Translation: CASSFRTELTGELFF.

This clonotype was counted a few times. The J gene is TRBJ2-1, the V gene TRBV24-1; tentative D call: TRBD1 (7 bases). Germline V CDR1 and CDR2: KGHDR, SFDVKD. The CDR3 extends over 16 amino acids. Trimming shortened V by 4 bases and J by 2 bases, and 14 bases separated the two germline ends. The CDR3 nucleotides are TGTGCCACCAGTGAATCGGCGGGACAGCCCTACAATGAGCAGTTCTTC. This sequence encodes CATSESAGQPYNEQFF.

In its sample, this clonotype was seen a few times. This chain links TRBV25-1 with TRBJ1-5; D not resolved. The CDR3 has 12 amino acids. Looked up from germline, CDR1 is MGHDK and CDR2 is SYGVNS. The ends were cut back, 1 base at V and 6 bases at J, with 4 bases in the middle. The DNA for the CDR3 is TGTGCCAGCAGTGAATCATCTCAGCCCCAGCATTTT. Translated: CASSESSQPQHF.

The CDR3 sequence: CAFCLGFRREALYEQYF. The CDR3 coding sequence is TGTGCCTTCTGTTTAGGGTTTAGGCGGGAGGCCCTCTACGAGCAGTACTTC. The chain uses TRBV2 and TRBJ2-7; 8 bases line up with TRBD2. With 11 bases clipped from V and 3 bases from J, the junction kept 21 bases outside the gene matches. The germline CDR1 and CDR2 sequences are SNHLY and FYNNEI. This CDR3 has 17 amino acids.

This clonotype was counted ten times or more. The rearrangement uses TRBV27 and TRBJ2-7, with 11 bases lining up with TRBD1. The length of the CDR3 is 14 residues. Per germline, CDR1 MNHEY and CDR2 SMNVEV (reference sequence). V lost 2 bases, J lost 6 bases, and 3 bases stayed unmatched. The CDR3 DNA reads as TGTGCCAGCAGTTTAGGGACAGGGGGGATCGAGCAGTACTTC. This encodes CASSLGTGGIEQYF.

The chain employs TRBV20-1 and TRBJ2-7; TRBD1 is a possible D gene (5 bases). Trimming removed 1 base at V and 3 bases at J, with 10 bases between. CDR1 and CDR2 (germline): DFQATT, SNEGSKA (reference sequence). This CDR3 comprises 13 residues. DNA of the CDR3: TGCAGTGCTAGAGGCAGGGAAAACTACGAGCAGTACTTC. This sequence encodes CSARGRENYEQYF.

This chain joins TRBV9 and TRBJ2-7; possible D gene TRBD2, 5 bases. V was pared by 4 bases and J by 6 bases, with 11 bases between. Germline V gene sequence: CDR1 SGDLS, CDR2 YYNGEE. This CDR3 comprises 12 residues. CDR3: CASSPGLAEQYF. The CDR3 region has the DNA TGTGCCAGCAGCCCCGGACTCGCCGAGCAGTACTTC.

The rearrangement joins TRBV6-4 to TRBJ2-1; 7 nucleotides match TRBD2. This CDR3 spans 16 amino acids. J gave up 2 bases and V 4 bases, and 8 bases lay outside the gene matches. Looked up from germline, CDR1 is MRHNA and CDR2 is SNTAGT. The CDR3 DNA is TGTGCCAGCAGTGTCGGAAAGCGGGGTCCCTACAATGAGCAGTTCTTC. This codes for CASSVGKRGPYNEQFF.

This clonotype was seen at least ten times. The chain combines TRBV12-3 or TRBV12-4 with TRBJ2-7, with D perhaps assigned TRBD1 or TRBD2 (5 bases each). Trimming left V 7 bases short and J 2 bases short, with 15 bases between. The CDR3 covers 14 residues. CDR3: CASNTLGVTYEQYF. The DNA for the CDR3 is TGTGCCAGCAACACCCTGGGGGTCACCTACGAGCAGTACTTC.

Of note for this clonotype: One base away lies a much larger clone, so this may be a sequencing read error. V gene TRBV7-6 combines with J gene TRBJ2-1; 7 bases agree with TRBD2. CDR3 length equals 13 residues. V lost 2 bases to trimming and J lost 11 bases; unmatched junction nucleotides: 6. Germline lookup yields CDR1 SGHVS and CDR2 FNYEAQ. This CDR3 reads CASSLSGNYKQFF. For the CDR3, the DNA is TGTGCCAGCAGCTTAAGCGGGAACTATAAGCAGTTCTTC. The full variable domain, with the rest looked up from reference TRBV7-6 and TRBJ2-1, is GAGVSQSPRYKVTKRGQDVALRCDPISGHVSLYWYRQALGQGPEFLTYFNYEAQQDKSGLPNDRFSAERPEGSISTLTIQRTEQRDSAMYRCASSLSGNYKQFFGPGTRLTVL.

CDR3 sequence (DNA): TGTGCCAGTAGTATCGGAGGGATCAATGAGCAGTTCTTC. Translating it yields CASSIGGINEQFF. V usage is TRBV19 and J usage is TRBJ2-1, with a possible D match to TRBD2 (6 bases). Per the germline V gene, CDR1 is LNHDA and CDR2 is SQIVND (reference sequence). The CDR3 extends over 13 amino acids. The V gene lost 3 bases and the J gene lost 6 bases, with 9 bases spanning the gap.